What follows are 10 T cell receptor beta chains derived from one specimen sequenced in a study of blood T cell repertoires in COVID-19. Only in-frame clones appear in the TCRdb table, and some are missing; sequencing was by immunoSEQ multiplex PCR. The sample records about 150,000 clones, approximately 88% being singletons. Sequences were obtained from PBMCs or T cells enriched from blood (not recorded which). The receptors shown here come from a woman in her 30s with acute COVID-19.

The table lists this clone with a count of one. This rearrangement joins TRBV29-1 to TRBJ2-1; D remains unclear. The CDR3 runs to 11 residues. Trimming shortened V by 3 bases and J by 5 bases, and 5 bases separated the two germline ends. The germline gives CDR1 SQVTM, CDR2 ANQGSEA. CDR3 in amino acids: CSVENNNEQFF. CDR3 sequence (DNA): TGCAGCGTTGAGAACAACAATGAGCAGTTCTTC.

This clone was detected many times. V usage is TRBV3-1 (or the pseudogene TRBV3-2) and J usage is TRBJ2-1; 8 nucleotides line up with TRBD2. The CDR3 has 15 amino acids. The V segment lost 5 bases and the J segment 9 bases; nucleotides outside the gene matches: 12. Per the germline V gene, CDR1 is LGHDT and CDR2 is YNNKEL (reference sequence). The CDR3 sequence is CASSGGWREDTEQFF. The CDR3, as DNA: TGTGCCAGCAGCGGAGGATGGCGGGAGGATACTGAGCAGTTCTTC.

The chain combines TRBV6-5 with TRBJ2-7, with 10 bases fitting TRBD2. Per the germline V gene, CDR1 is MNHEY and CDR2 is SVGAGI. The J segment lost 5 bases and the V segment lost 2 bases, leaving 6 bases of the junction unmatched. The CDR3 length is 15 residues. The CDR3 DNA follows: TGTGCCAGCAGTTACGGAGCGGGAGGGCCTGACGAGCAGTACTTC. This sequence encodes CASSYGAGGPDEQYF.

This chain joins TRBV27 and TRBJ1-1; 8 bases fit TRBD1. The CDR3 sequence is 14 residues long. Germline lookup yields CDR1 MNHEY and CDR2 SMNVEV (reference sequence). V shed 6 bases and J 5 bases; nucleotides not matched to a gene: 8. CDR3: CASSIDRGRTEAFF. The CDR3, as DNA: TGTGCCAGCAGCATTGACAGGGGTAGGACTGAAGCTTTCTTT.

The V and J genes are TRBV28 and TRBJ1-5, with 7 bases aligning to TRBD1. This CDR3 is built from 15 residues. The J segment lost 7 bases and the V segment lost 3 bases, leaving 9 bases of the junction unmatched. Germline values: CDR1 MDHEN, CDR2 SYDVKM. In nucleotides, the CDR3 is TGTGCCAGCAGTTTCCAGGGGGTGGGCGAACAGCCCCAGCATTTT. Its protein is CASSFQGVGEQPQHF.

CDR3 in DNA: TGTGCCACAAGGGGGACTAGCGGGAGCGGAGATACGCAGTATTTT. This sequence encodes CATRGTSGSGDTQYF. The genes are TRBV6-4 and TRBJ2-3, with TRBD2 matching over 14 bases. With V trimmed by 10 bases and J by 5 bases, 8 bases remained unmatched. The CDR3 is made up of 15 amino acids. Germline-derived CDR1 and CDR2 are MRHNA and SNTAGT.

In its sample, this clone was seen once. V and J are TRBV5-1 and TRBJ2-5, with 7 nucleotides matching TRBD2. The CDR3 is made up of 15 amino acids. CDR1 is SGHRS, CDR2 YFSETQ, per germline. With 7 bases clipped from V and 5 bases from J, the junction kept 14 bases outside the gene matches. The CDR3 DNA follows: TGCGCCAGCTGCACCGGGGCGGGAGAGAGGGAGACCCAGTACTTC. Its protein product is CASCTGAGERETQYF. Filled out from reference TRBV5-1 and TRBJ2-5, the complete variable domain reads KAGVTQTPRYLIKTRGQQVTLSCSPISGHRSVSWYQQTPGQGLQFLFEYFSETQRNKGNFPGRFSGRQFSNSRSEMNVSTLELGDSALYLCASCTGAGERETQYFGPGTRLLVL.

The V call is TRBV28, the J call TRBJ1-5; D call uncertain. V lost 6 bases, J lost 7 bases, and 16 bases lay in between. The germline CDR1 and CDR2 sequences are MDHEN and SYDVKM. CDR3 length: 14 amino acids. The CDR3 sequence is CASSPARAGQPQHF. In DNA, the CDR3 is TGTGCCAGCAGCCCCGCCCGTGCTGGCCAGCCCCAGCATTTT.

A remark on this clone: The junction differs from germline at one of its ends, possibly a read error. The chain recombines TRBV2 with TRBJ1-1; tentative D call: TRBD1 (5 bases). Germline V CDR1 and CDR2: SNHLY, FYNNEI. The CDR3 is 9 residues long. The CDR3 sequence: CASSSGIGF. The CDR3 DNA sequence: TGTGCCAGCAGTTCAGGGATTGGCTTT.

This clone has just one count. The V gene is TRBV28, the J gene TRBJ2-2; no clear D. The CDR3 extends over 14 amino acids. Germline V gene lookup returns CDR1 MDHEN and CDR2 SYDVKM. Deletions cut 2 bases from V and 6 bases from J, with 10 bases between. The CDR3 nucleotides are TGTGCCAGCAGTTTAGAATGGCCTTCCGGGGAGCTGTTTTTT. Translation: CASSLEWPSGELFF.